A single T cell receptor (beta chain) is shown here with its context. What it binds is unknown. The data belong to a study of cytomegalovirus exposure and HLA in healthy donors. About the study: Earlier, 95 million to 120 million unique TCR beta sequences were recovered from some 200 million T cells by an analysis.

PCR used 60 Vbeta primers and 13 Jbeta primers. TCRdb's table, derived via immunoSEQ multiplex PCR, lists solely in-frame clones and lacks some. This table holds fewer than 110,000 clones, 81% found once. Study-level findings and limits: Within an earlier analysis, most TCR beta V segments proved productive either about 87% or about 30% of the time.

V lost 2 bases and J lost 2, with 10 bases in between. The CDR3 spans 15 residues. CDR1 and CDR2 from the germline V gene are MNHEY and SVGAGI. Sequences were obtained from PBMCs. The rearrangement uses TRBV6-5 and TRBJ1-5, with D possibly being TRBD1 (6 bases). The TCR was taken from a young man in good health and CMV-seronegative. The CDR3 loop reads CASSYGGARNQPQHF. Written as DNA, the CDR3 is TGTGCCAGCAGTTACGGGGGGGCTCGCAATCAGCCCCAGCATTTT.